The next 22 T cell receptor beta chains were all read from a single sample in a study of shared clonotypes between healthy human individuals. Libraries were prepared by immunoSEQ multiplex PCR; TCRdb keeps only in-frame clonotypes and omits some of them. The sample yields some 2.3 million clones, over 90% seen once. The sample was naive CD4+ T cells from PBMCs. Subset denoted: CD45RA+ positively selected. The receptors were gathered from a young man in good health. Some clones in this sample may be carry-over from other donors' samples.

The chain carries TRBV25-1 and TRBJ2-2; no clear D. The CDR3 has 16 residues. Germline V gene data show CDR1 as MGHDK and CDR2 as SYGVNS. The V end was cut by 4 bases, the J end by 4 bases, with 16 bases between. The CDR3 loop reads CASSGIGWAGTGELFF. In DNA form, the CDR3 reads TGTGCCAGCAGTGGTATAGGATGGGCCGGCACCGGGGAGCTGTTTTTT.

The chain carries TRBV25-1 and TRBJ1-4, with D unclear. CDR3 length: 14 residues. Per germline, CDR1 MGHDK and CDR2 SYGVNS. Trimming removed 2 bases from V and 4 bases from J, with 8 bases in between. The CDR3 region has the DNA TGTGCCAGCAGTGAACAGCGGTATAATGAAAAACTGTTTTTT. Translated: CASSEQRYNEKLFF.

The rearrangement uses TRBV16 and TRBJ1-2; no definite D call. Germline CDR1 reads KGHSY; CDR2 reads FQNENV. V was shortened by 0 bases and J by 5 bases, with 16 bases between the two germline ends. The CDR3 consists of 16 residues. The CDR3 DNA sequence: TGTGCCAGCAGCCAATCAAGCGTAGACCGGGGATATGGCTACACCTTC. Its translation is CASSQSSVDRGYGYTF.

The CDR3 DNA reads as TGCGCCAGCAGTGACCCCAGCCGGGGCTCCTACGAGCAGTACTTC. Translation gives CASSDPSRGSYEQYF. This chain connects TRBV10-2 to TRBJ2-7, with D possibly matching TRBD2 (5 bases). V shed 3 bases and J shed 0 bases, with 12 bases lying between them. Germline lookup yields CDR1 WSHSY and CDR2 SAAADI. This CDR3 region has 15 residues.

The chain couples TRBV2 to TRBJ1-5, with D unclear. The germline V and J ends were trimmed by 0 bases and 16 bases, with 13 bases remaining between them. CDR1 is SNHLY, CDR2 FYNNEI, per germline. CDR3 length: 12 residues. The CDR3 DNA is TGTGCCAGCAGTGAAGCGAAGTCCAGGTATCATTTT. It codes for CASSEAKSRYHF.

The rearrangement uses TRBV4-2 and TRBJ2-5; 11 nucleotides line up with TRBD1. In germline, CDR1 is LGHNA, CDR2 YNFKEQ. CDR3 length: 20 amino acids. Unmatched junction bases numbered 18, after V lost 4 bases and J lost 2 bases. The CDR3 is CASSPSRTGGTQIFQETQYF. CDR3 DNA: TGTGCCAGCAGCCCGAGTCGGACAGGGGGCACACAAATTTTTCAAGAGACCCAGTACTTC.

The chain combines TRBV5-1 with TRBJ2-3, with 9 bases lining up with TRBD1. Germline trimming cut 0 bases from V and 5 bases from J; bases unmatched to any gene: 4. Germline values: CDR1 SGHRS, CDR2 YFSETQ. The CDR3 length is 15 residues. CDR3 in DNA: TGCGCCAGCAGCTTGGACAGGGGGCAGGGAGATACGCAGTATTTT. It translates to CASSLDRGQGDTQYF.

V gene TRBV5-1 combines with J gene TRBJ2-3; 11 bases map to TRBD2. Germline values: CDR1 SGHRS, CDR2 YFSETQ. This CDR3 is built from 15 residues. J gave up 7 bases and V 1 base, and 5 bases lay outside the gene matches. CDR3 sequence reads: CASSLLAGGPNTQYF. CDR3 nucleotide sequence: TGCGCCAGCAGCTTGTTAGCGGGAGGGCCGAATACGCAGTATTTT.

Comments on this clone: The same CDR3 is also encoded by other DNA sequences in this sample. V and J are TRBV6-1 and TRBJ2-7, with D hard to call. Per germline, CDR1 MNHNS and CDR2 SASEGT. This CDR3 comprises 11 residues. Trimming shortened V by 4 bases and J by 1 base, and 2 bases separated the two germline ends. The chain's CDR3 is CASSASYEQYF. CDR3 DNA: TGTGCCAGCAGTGCTTCCTACGAGCAGTACTTC.

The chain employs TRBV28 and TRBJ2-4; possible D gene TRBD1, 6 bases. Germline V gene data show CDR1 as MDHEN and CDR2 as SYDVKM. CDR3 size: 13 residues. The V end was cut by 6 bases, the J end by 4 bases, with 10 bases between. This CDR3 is CASRLQGKNIQYF. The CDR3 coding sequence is TGTGCCAGCAGGCTCCAGGGGAAAAACATTCAGTACTTC.

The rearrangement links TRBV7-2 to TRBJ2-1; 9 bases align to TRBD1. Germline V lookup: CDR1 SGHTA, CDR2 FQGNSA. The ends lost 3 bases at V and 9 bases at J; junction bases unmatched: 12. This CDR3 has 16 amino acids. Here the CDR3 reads CASSFGRTGVYGEQFF. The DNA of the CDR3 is TGTGCCAGCAGCTTTGGGAGGACAGGGGTTTATGGTGAGCAGTTCTTC.

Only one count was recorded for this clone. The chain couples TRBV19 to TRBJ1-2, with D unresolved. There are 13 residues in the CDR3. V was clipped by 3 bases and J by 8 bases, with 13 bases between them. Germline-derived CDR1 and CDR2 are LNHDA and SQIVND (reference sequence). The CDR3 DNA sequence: TGTGCCAGTAGTATCTCCGATACGGGCGGCTACACCTTC. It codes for CASSISDTGGYTF. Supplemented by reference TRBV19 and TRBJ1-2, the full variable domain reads DGGITQSPKYLFRKEGQNVTLSCEQNLNHDAMYWYRQDPGQGLRLIYYSQIVNDFQKGDIAEGYSVSREKKESFPLTVTSAQKNPTAFYLCASSISDTGGYTFGSGTRLTVV.

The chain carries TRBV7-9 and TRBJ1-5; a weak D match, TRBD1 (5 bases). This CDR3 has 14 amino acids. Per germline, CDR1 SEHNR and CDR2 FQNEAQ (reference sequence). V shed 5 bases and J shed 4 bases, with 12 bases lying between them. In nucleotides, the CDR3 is TGTGCCAGCAGCCCAGGCCGGGGGAATCAGCCCCAGCATTTT. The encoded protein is CASSPGRGNQPQHF. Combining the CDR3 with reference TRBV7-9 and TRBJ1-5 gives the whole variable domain DTGVSQNPRHKITKRGQNVTFRCDPISEHNRLYWYRQTLGQGPEFLTYFQNEAQLEKSRLLSDRFSAERPKGSFSTLEIQRTEQGDSAMYLCASSPGRGNQPQHFGDGTRLSIL.

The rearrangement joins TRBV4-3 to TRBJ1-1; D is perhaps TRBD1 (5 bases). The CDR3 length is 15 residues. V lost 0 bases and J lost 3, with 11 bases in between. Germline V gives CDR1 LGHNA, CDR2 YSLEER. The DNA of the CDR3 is TGCGCCAGCAGCCAAGAAGAAGGGACCGACACTGAAGCTTTCTTT. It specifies CASSQEEGTDTEAFF.

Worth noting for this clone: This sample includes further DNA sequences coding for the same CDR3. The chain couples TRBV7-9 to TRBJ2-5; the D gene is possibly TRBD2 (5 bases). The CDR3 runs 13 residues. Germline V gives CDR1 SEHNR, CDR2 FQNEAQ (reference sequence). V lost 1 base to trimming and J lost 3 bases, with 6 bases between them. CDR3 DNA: TGTGCCAGCAGCTTAGGAGGGAAAGAGACCCAGTACTTC. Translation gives CASSLGGKETQYF.

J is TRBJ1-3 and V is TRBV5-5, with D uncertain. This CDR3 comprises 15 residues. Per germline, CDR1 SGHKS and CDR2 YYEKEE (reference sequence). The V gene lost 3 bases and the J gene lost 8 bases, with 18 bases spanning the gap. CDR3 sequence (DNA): TGTGCCAGCAGCTCCCTGGACGGAGCTGGTGACACCATATATTTT. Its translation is CASSSLDGAGDTIYF.

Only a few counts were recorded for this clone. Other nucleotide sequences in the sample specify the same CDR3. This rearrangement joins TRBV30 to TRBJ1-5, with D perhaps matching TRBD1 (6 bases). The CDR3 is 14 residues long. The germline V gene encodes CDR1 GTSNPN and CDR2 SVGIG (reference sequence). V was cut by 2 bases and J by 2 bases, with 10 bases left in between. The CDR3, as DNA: TGTGCCTGGAGTAGGGGGGGCGGCAATCAGCCCCAGCATTTT. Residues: CAWSRGGGNQPQHF.

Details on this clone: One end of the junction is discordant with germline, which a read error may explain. The CDR3 loop reads CASSLRPGTSQLF. CDR3 in DNA: TGTGCCAGCAGTCTACGGCCCGGGACTAGCCAGCTCTTC. This chain uses TRBV6-5 with TRBJ2-1; 9 bases map to TRBD2. The CDR3 totals 13 residues. CDR1 and CDR2 (germline): MNHEY, SVGAGI.

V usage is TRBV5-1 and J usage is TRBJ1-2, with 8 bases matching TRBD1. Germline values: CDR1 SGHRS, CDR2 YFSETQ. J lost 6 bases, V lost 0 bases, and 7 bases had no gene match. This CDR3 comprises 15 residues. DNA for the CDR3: TGCGCCAGCAGCTTGGCCACCCCAGGGGGCAATGGCTACACCTTC. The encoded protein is CASSLATPGGNGYTF.

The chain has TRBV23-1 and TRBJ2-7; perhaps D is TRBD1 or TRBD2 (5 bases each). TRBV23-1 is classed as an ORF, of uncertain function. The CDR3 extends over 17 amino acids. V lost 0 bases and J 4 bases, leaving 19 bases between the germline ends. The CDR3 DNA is TGCGCCAGCAGTCAATCGGGGGACCTTCCTCGAGTTTACGAGCAGTACTTC. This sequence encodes CASSQSGDLPRVYEQYF.

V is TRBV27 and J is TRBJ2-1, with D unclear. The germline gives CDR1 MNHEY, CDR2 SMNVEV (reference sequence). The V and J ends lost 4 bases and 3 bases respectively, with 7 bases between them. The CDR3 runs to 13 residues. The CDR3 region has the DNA TGTGCCAGCAGTTCGGCTAGCTACAATGAGCAGTTCTTC. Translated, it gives CASSSASYNEQFF.

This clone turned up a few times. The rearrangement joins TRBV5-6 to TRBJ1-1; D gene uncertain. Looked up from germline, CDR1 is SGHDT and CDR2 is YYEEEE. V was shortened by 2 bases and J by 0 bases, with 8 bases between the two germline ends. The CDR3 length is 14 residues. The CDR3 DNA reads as TGTGCCAGCAGCTTACTCTCGGTGAACACTGAAGCTTTCTTT. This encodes CASSLLSVNTEAFF.